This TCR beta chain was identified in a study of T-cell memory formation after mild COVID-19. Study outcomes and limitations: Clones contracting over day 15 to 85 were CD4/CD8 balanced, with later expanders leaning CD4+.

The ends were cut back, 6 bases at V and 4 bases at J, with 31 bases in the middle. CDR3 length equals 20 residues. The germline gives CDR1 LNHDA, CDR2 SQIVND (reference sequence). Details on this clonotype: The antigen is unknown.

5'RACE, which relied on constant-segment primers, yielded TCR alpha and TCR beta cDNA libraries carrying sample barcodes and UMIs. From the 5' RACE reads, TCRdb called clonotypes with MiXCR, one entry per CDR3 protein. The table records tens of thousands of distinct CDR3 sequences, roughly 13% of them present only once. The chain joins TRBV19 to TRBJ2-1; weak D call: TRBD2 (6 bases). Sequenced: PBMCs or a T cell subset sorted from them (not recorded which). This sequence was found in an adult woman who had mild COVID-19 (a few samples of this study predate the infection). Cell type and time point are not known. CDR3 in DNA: TGTGCCAGTAGCCCGAAGGCCCCCCCACAACCACGGAGGGAATACAATGAGCAGTTCTTC. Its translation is CASSPKAPPQPRREYNEQFF.